This T cell receptor beta chain was captured by sequencing in a study of spatial heterogeneity in lung cancer. Study observations and caveats: Tumoral mutation counts were tracked by counts of expanded intratumoral alpha and beta TCRs.

Time point noted: sample taken at primary tumor resection. A total of over 70 untreated early-stage non-small cell lung cancer patients served as donors. The sequenced material consisted of unsorted whole RNA from tumor, nontumor lung or frozen PBMC. Regarding this clonotype: The target antigen is unknown.

The germline CDR1 and CDR2 sequences are WSHSY and SAAADI. This CDR3 has 15 residues. Trimming removed 2 bases from V and 5 bases from J, with 16 bases in between. The presence of a unique molecular identifier marked each TCR cDNA molecule. TCRdb used MiXCR to reprocess the 5' RACE reads, holding one entry per CDR3 protein. The sample includes about 29,000 distinct CDR3 sequences, approximately 6.5% of them seen just once. The chain links TRBV10-2 to TRBJ2-7, with D possibly TRBD1 on 6 matching bases. The receptor was derived from a male donor with early-stage non-small cell lung cancer. Sequenced here: lung tumor tissue, sampled at surgery. DNA for the CDR3: TGCGCCAGCAGTGAGCAGGGGACAAGGCGGGACGAGCAGTACTTC. Translated: CASSEQGTRRDEQYF.